A selection of T cell receptor beta chains follows, all from one sample in a study of T cells in Graves' hyperthyroidism and ophthalmopathy. MiXCR was run by TCRdb on the multiplex PCR reads, yielding one entry per CDR3 protein. The profile shows more than 300,000 distinct CDR3 sequences, roughly 17% of them singletons. The sequencing sample was made of blood. The receptor source for this set is a woman in her twenties or thirties with Graves' hyperthyroidism that later progressed to Graves' ophthalmopathy. CDR3s include the opening cysteine and the closing phenylalanine or tryptophan. The D gene is left open where the match is weak. Rows may omit the clone size; those that give it use once, few, many or a size class.

many	TRBJ2-7	TRBV9	TRBD2	CASSVGSGDYEQYF	TGTGCCAGCAGCGTTGGTAGCGGGGATTACGAGCAGTACTTC
many	TRBJ2-5	TRBV15	.	CATRRSQGVGETQYF	TGTGCCACTCGTAGAAGTCAGGGTGTTGGAGAGACCCAGTACTTC
.	TRBJ1-1	TRBV27	.	CASSLLPGDALNTEAFF	TGTGCCAGCAGTTTATTACCCGGAGATGCGCTGAACACTGAAGCTTTCTTT
.	TRBJ2-6	TRBV19	.	CASSPQGPGANVLTF	TGTGCCAGTAGTCCACAGGGCCCTGGGGCCAACGTCCTGACTTTC
once	TRBJ2-2	TRBV5-1	TRBD1	CASSQTGGHTGELFF	TGCGCCAGCAGCCAGACAGGGGGCCACACCGGGGAGCTGTTTTTT
few	TRBJ1-1	TRBV28	.	CASSPTGPTEAFF	TGTGCCAGCAGTCCTACAGGGCCCACTGAAGCTTTCTTT
many	TRBJ2-7	TRBV12-3/TRBV12-4	TRBD2	CASSLVGGGRTGEEQYF	TGTGCCAGCAGTTTAGTGGGTGGCGGGAGGACCGGGGAAGAGCAGTACTTC
many	TRBJ2-7	TRBV28	.	CASSLFSDSSYEQYF	TGTGCCAGCAGTTTATTCAGCGATAGCTCCTACGAGCAGTACTTC
.	TRBJ2-3	TRBV12-3/TRBV12-4	.	CASTGQTGDTQYF	TGTGCCAGCACCGGGCAGACGGGGGATACGCAGTATTTT
.	TRBJ2-3	TRBV6-5	TRBD2	CASSYSSGGSDTQYF	TGTGCCAGCAGTTACAGTAGCGGGGGATCAGATACGCAGTATTTT
few	TRBJ2-7	TRBV20-1	TRBD1	CSARALTGYSYEQYF	TGCAGTGCTAGAGCCCTGACAGGGTACTCCTACGAGCAGTACTTC
.	TRBJ2-5	TRBV11-2	.	CASSPRGGPQAETQYF	TGTGCCAGCAGCCCCCGCGGCGGCCCCCAGGCAGAGACCCAGTACTTC
once	TRBJ2-3	TRBV27	TRBD2	CASSVTSGGEGTDTQYF	TGTGCCAGCAGTGTTACTAGCGGGGGGGAGGGCACAGATACGCAGTATTTT